A single sample is the source of the 17 T cell receptor beta chains below, sequenced in a study of blood T cell repertoires in COVID-19. Assay used: immunoSEQ multiplex PCR; TCRdb lists only in-frame clones, some missing. The sample has approximately 180,000 clones, 70% to 90% seen once; the top ten hold less than 5.5%. The sample was peripheral blood. The receptor set was obtained from a human donor in a cohort sampled during active COVID-19.

The chain uses TRBV27 and TRBJ2-7; 9 nucleotides match TRBD1. CDR1 and CDR2 (germline): MNHEY, SMNVEV (reference sequence). V was clipped by 5 bases and J by 2 bases; unmatched bases: 4. This CDR3 comprises 14 residues. CDR3 bases: TGTGCCAGCAGTGTCCGGGACAGGGCCTACGAGCAGTACTTC. This encodes CASSVRDRAYEQYF.

This clone was counted only a few times. V gene TRBV5-1 combines with J gene TRBJ1-5; unclear D gene. The CDR3 consists of 14 residues. Germline values: CDR1 SGHRS, CDR2 YFSETQ. Trimming removed 4 bases at V and 5 bases at J, with 13 bases between. The CDR3 DNA sequence: TGCGCCAGCAGCCCGACGGGGTCTGATCAGCCCCAGCATTTT. Its protein product is CASSPTGSDQPQHF.

This rearrangement joins TRBV27 to TRBJ1-4; perhaps TRBD1 as D (6 bases). The CDR3 extends over 12 amino acids. The germline CDR1 and CDR2 sequences are MNHEY and SMNVEV (reference sequence). V was trimmed by 4 bases and J by 8 bases, leaving 8 bases between them. The CDR3 coding sequence is TGTGCCAGCAGTTCCACAGGGGAAAAACTGTTTTTT. It is translated as CASSSTGEKLFF.

The rearrangement joins TRBV2 to TRBJ2-2, with TRBD1 matching 7 bases. The V gene end was trimmed by 4 bases and the J gene end by 4 bases; junction bases not matched to a gene: 9. Germline CDR1 reads SNHLY; CDR2 reads FYNNEI. This CDR3 comprises 16 residues. CDR3 region: CASSAGGGQSTGELFF. The DNA of the CDR3 is TGTGCCAGCAGTGCCGGTGGGGGACAGAGCACCGGGGAGCTGTTTTTT.

V usage is TRBV30 and J usage is TRBJ1-6; a weak D match, TRBD1 (5 bases). Trimming pared 7 bases from V and 10 bases from J, leaving 14 bases between. Germline-derived CDR1 and CDR2 are GTSNPN and SVGIG (reference sequence). The CDR3 loop spans 12 amino acids. The CDR3, as DNA: TGTGCCTTTCCAGGGAAAGGATCACCCCTCCACTTT. It is translated as CAFPGKGSPLHF.

The rearrangement joins TRBV28 to TRBJ2-7, with a weak D call TRBD2 (5 bases). V was shortened by 5 bases and J by 0 bases, with 14 bases between the two germline ends. In germline, CDR1 is MDHEN, CDR2 SYDVKM. The length of the CDR3 is 15 residues. The CDR3 protein is CASSAAPGSSYEQYF. Here the CDR3 DNA reads TGTGCCAGCAGTGCAGCCCCGGGGAGCTCCTACGAGCAGTACTTC.

The chain has TRBV16 and TRBJ1-2; 9 bases match TRBD1. This CDR3 contains 14 residues. Germline V lookup: CDR1 KGHSY, CDR2 FQNENV. Trimming took 2 bases from V and 4 from J; bases not matched to a gene: 2. This CDR3 is CASSQTGGSYGYTF. The CDR3 DNA reads as TGTGCCAGCAGCCAAACAGGGGGCAGCTATGGCTACACCTTC.

This chain joins TRBV10-2 and TRBJ2-2; 10 positions agree with TRBD2. In germline, CDR1 is WSHSY, CDR2 SAAADI. The V segment lost 7 bases and the J segment 6 bases; nucleotides outside the gene matches: 8. The CDR3 has 15 amino acids. In nucleotides, the CDR3 is TGCGCCAGCAAGGTCTCTAGCGGGGGAGCCGGGGAGCTGTTTTTT. The encoded protein is CASKVSSGGAGELFF.

The count of this clone is one. The chain uses TRBV9 and TRBJ2-1; D not certain. Germline lookup yields CDR1 SGDLS and CDR2 YYNGEE. The CDR3 spans 15 residues. The germline V and J ends were trimmed by 0 bases and 4 bases, with 11 bases remaining between them. This chain's CDR3 is CASSVDGSLYNEQFF. The CDR3 DNA follows: TGTGCCAGCAGCGTAGATGGCAGTCTTTACAATGAGCAGTTCTTC.

In its sample, this clone was seen a few times. The CDR3 sequence: CASSWTGGMETQYF. CDR3 DNA: TGTGCCAGCAGCTGGACAGGGGGGATGGAGACCCAGTACTTC. The rearrangement joins TRBV5-4 to TRBJ2-5; TRBD1 agrees at 10 bases. The V gene end was trimmed by 3 bases and the J gene end by 5 bases; junction bases not matched to a gene: 4. The germline gives CDR1 SGHNT, CDR2 YYREEE (reference sequence). CDR3 length equals 14 residues.

V and J are TRBV6-1 and TRBJ1-3; possible D gene TRBD1, 6 bases. Trimming left V 1 base short and J 4 bases short, with 11 bases between. Germline-derived CDR1 and CDR2 are MNHNS and SASEGT. This CDR3 spans 15 amino acids. The CDR3, as DNA: TGTGCCAGCAGTGAAGGTCTGGGGACAGGAAACACCATATATTTT. It translates to CASSEGLGTGNTIYF.

The chain uses TRBV7-9 and TRBJ2-7, with TRBD1 identical over 9 bases. The CDR3 loop spans 16 amino acids. The V and J ends lost 2 bases and 3 bases, in that order; junction bases with no gene match: 8. CDR1 is SEHNR and CDR2 is FQNEAQ in the germline V gene (reference sequence). CDR3 DNA: TGTGCCAGCAGCTTATCGGGACAGGGAATTAACTACGAGCAGTACTTC. Its translation is CASSLSGQGINYEQYF.

J is TRBJ2-1 and V is TRBV5-1; 14 bases agree with TRBD2. Looked up from germline, CDR1 is SGHRS and CDR2 is YFSETQ. Trimming took 2 bases from V and 6 from J; bases not matched to a gene: 4. The CDR3 length is 16 residues. The CDR3 DNA reads TGCGCCAGCAGCTTTTCGACTAGCGGGGGGGCCAATGAGCAGTTCTTC. Its translation: CASSFSTSGGANEQFF.

The rearrangement links TRBV6-1 to TRBJ2-7; D is possibly TRBD2 (6 bases). V lost 2 bases and J lost 4, with 15 bases in between. Germline assignment: CDR1 MNHNS and CDR2 SASEGT. The CDR3 contains 15 residues. CDR3: CASSERVGGVYEQYF. In nucleotides, the CDR3 is TGTGCCAGCAGTGAACGTGTGGGGGGTGTGTACGAGCAGTACTTC.

The chain couples TRBV24-1 to TRBJ2-1; no definite D call. This CDR3 is 13 amino acids long. The V end lost 4 bases, the J end lost 8 bases, and 11 bases lay between the germline ends. The germline V gene has CDR1 KGHDR and CDR2 SFDVKD. The CDR3 bases are TGTGCCACCAGTGACCCGCCGGGTGATGAGCAGTTCTTC. This translates into CATSDPPGDEQFF.

The CDR3 reads CASSLPGQMNTEAFF. In nucleotides, the CDR3 is TGTGCCAGCAGCCTACCGGGACAGATGAACACTGAAGCTTTCTTT. This chain uses TRBV28 with TRBJ1-1, with 7 bases matching TRBD1. The CDR3 loop spans 15 amino acids. V lost 6 bases, J lost 0 bases, and 7 bases stayed unmatched. Germline V gene lookup returns CDR1 MDHEN and CDR2 SYDVKM.

This chain links TRBV5-1 with TRBJ2-7; TRBD1 matches at 12 bases. CDR3 length: 14 residues. Germline V gene sequence: CDR1 SGHRS, CDR2 YFSETQ. Unmatched junction bases numbered 6, after V lost 4 bases and J lost 7 bases. CDR3 residues: CASSRGTGGREQYF. The CDR3 nucleotides are TGCGCCAGCAGCCGCGGGACAGGGGGCAGGGAGCAGTACTTC. Together with reference TRBV5-1 and TRBJ2-7, the CDR3 gives the full variable domain: KAGVTQTPRYLIKTRGQQVTLSCSPISGHRSVSWYQQTPGQGLQFLFEYFSETQRNKGNFPGRFSGRQFSNSRSEMNVSTLELGDSALYLCASSRGTGGREQYFGPGTRLTVT.